Presented here are 32 T cell receptor beta chains from one specimen sequenced in a study of shared clonotypes between healthy human individuals. The assay was immunoSEQ multiplex PCR, and TCRdb's table has in-frame clones only and misses some. The sample contains roughly 520,000 clones, 95% to 97% of which appear only once. The sequencing sample was made of naive CD4+ T cells sorted from blood. Subset defined: CD45RA+ positively selected. These receptors originate from a woman aged 25 to 39 in good health.

The gene calls are TRBV5-1 and TRBJ2-7; a possible D gene is TRBD1 (6 bases). Trimming removed 4 bases from V and 6 bases from J, with 20 bases in between. The CDR3 consists of 15 residues. The germline V gene encodes CDR1 SGHRS and CDR2 YFSETQ. The CDR3 reads CASSQMTGQSTEQYF. For the CDR3, the DNA is TGCGCCAGCAGCCAGATGACCGGACAGTCGACCGAGCAGTACTTC.

The V and J genes are TRBV23-1 and TRBJ2-4; the match to TRBD2 covers 11 bases. TRBV23-1 is filed as an ORF, its function uncertain. Germline trimming cut 4 bases from V and 4 bases from J; bases unmatched to any gene: 6. The CDR3 length is 16 residues. The CDR3, as DNA: TGCGCCAGCAGTCCCACTAGCGGGAGTACGAAAAACATTCAGTACTTC. This gives the protein CASSPTSGSTKNIQYF.

This chain uses TRBV19 with TRBJ1-2, with 7 bases fitting TRBD1. The V and J ends lost 6 bases and 0 bases, in that order; junction bases with no gene match: 4. The germline CDR1 and CDR2 sequences are LNHDA and SQIVND (reference sequence). The CDR3 spans 14 residues. In DNA form, the CDR3 reads TGTGCCAGTAGGACAGGGCTCACTAACTATGGCTACACCTTC. Translating it yields CASRTGLTNYGYTF.

The chain is built from TRBV13 and TRBJ2-7; perhaps TRBD2 as D (5 bases). The CDR3 extends over 15 amino acids. Germline values: CDR1 PRHDT, CDR2 FYEKMQ (reference sequence). V was clipped by 5 bases and J by 0 bases, with 14 bases between them. CDR3 region: CASSHGLAFSYEQYF. The CDR3 region has the DNA TGTGCCAGCAGCCATGGGCTAGCCTTCTCCTACGAGCAGTACTTC.

The V and J genes are TRBV19 and TRBJ2-7; D assignment may be TRBD1 or TRBD2 (5 bases each). CDR1 LNHDA and CDR2 SQIVND come from the germline V gene (reference sequence). V lost 5 bases and J lost 0, with 17 bases in between. This CDR3 is built from 16 residues. CDR3 coding DNA: TGTGCCAGTAGTTCCTACGGGACGTTACACTCCTACGAGCAGTACTTC. This encodes CASSSYGTLHSYEQYF. The entire variable domain, with the rest obtained from reference TRBV19 and TRBJ2-7, is as follows: DGGITQSPKYLFRKEGQNVTLSCEQNLNHDAMYWYRQDPGQGLRLIYYSQIVNDFQKGDIAEGYSVSREKKESFPLTVTSAQKNPTAFYLCASSSYGTLHSYEQYFGPGTRLTVT.

The chain recombines TRBV19 with TRBJ2-1, with a tentative D call TRBD2 (5 bases). Trimming took off 3 bases at V and 10 bases at J, with 7 bases between the two ends. Germline-derived CDR1 and CDR2 are LNHDA and SQIVND (reference sequence). This CDR3 contains 11 residues. For the CDR3, the DNA is TGTGCCAGTAGTATTCGCGGGGAGCAGTTCTTC. Translation gives CASSIRGEQFF.

The rearrangement joins TRBV6-6 to TRBJ2-1; D perhaps matches TRBD2 (6 bases). The CDR3 is 15 residues long. The V end was cut by 6 bases, the J end by 0 bases, with 12 bases between. Per germline, CDR1 MNHNY and CDR2 SVGAGI (reference sequence). The CDR3 sequence is CASRPSSDSYNEQFF. Here the CDR3 DNA reads TGTGCCAGCAGACCGTCTAGCGACTCCTACAATGAGCAGTTCTTC.

The chain links TRBV5-1 to TRBJ2-1, with 14 bases that match TRBD2. In germline, CDR1 is SGHRS, CDR2 YFSETQ. The length of the CDR3 is 20 residues. J was trimmed by 4 bases and V by 3 bases; bases with no gene match: 15. The CDR3 loop reads CASSSDPGLAGALRYNEQFF. CDR3 nucleotides: TGCGCCAGCAGCTCTGACCCGGGACTAGCGGGAGCGCTACGGTACAATGAGCAGTTCTTC. Full variable domain (remainder filled in from reference TRBV5-1 and TRBJ2-1): KAGVTQTPRYLIKTRGQQVTLSCSPISGHRSVSWYQQTPGQGLQFLFEYFSETQRNKGNFPGRFSGRQFSNSRSEMNVSTLELGDSALYLCASSSDPGLAGALRYNEQFFGPGTRLTVL.

This chain links TRBV27 with TRBJ2-2; 10 bases are a match to TRBD2. The germline V gene has CDR1 MNHEY and CDR2 SMNVEV (reference sequence). The CDR3 has 16 amino acids. V dropped 8 bases and J dropped 1; count of bases not matched to a gene: 7. The CDR3 protein is CASRLAGAGNTGELFF. The CDR3 nucleotides are TGTGCCAGCCGCCTAGCGGGAGCGGGGAACACCGGGGAGCTGTTTTTT.

This rearrangement joins TRBV28 to TRBJ2-7; TRBD2 is a possible D gene (5 bases). V was trimmed by 7 bases and J by 3 bases, leaving 16 bases between them. Germline V gene sequence: CDR1 MDHEN, CDR2 SYDVKM. This CDR3 has 14 residues. CDR3 nucleotide sequence: TGTGCCAGCACCCTATCCCTCCGGGGCTACGAGCAGTACTTC. It codes for CASTLSLRGYEQYF.

The V and J genes are TRBV6-6 and TRBJ2-7; 9 bases map to TRBD2. The CDR3 has 16 amino acids. Trimming cost V 4 bases and J 6 bases; bases outside gene matches: 13. Germline loops: CDR1 MNHNY, CDR2 SVGAGI (reference sequence). The CDR3 DNA is TGTGCCAGCAGTTCCCCCTCAAGCGGGAGGTTGGCCGAGCAGTACTTC. This codes for CASSSPSSGRLAEQYF.

This rearrangement joins TRBV28 to TRBJ2-6; maybe TRBD2 (5 bases). This CDR3 has 16 amino acids. Trimming removed 4 bases from V and 3 bases from J, with 13 bases in between. Germline V gene data show CDR1 as MDHEN and CDR2 as SYDVKM. The CDR3 nucleotides read TGTGCCAGCAGTTCTGGGCGCGGGCGTGGGGCCAACGTCCTGACTTTC. The encoded protein is CASSSGRGRGANVLTF.

The chain employs TRBV5-1 and TRBJ2-3, with D unclear. Germline values: CDR1 SGHRS, CDR2 YFSETQ. CDR3 size: 15 residues. V was pared by 4 bases and J by 0 bases, with 12 bases between. The CDR3 loop reads CASSMGISSTDTQYF. The CDR3 DNA reads TGCGCCAGCAGCATGGGTATCTCTAGCACAGATACGCAGTATTTT.

The V and J genes are TRBV18 and TRBJ2-2; 9 nucleotides line up with TRBD2. Germline CDR1 and CDR2: KGHSH and LQKENI. Trimming cost V 5 bases and J 5 bases; bases outside gene matches: 9. CDR3 length: 16 residues. CDR3 residues: CASSAIAGVQTGELFF. The CDR3 DNA follows: TGTGCCAGCTCAGCCATAGCGGGAGTCCAGACCGGGGAGCTGTTTTTT.

This clone was detected only once. The rearrangement uses TRBV27 and TRBJ2-7; TRBD1 aligns across 11 bases. Germline loops: CDR1 MNHEY, CDR2 SMNVEV (reference sequence). V lost 0 bases to trimming and J lost 3 bases; unmatched junction nucleotides: 16. The CDR3 length is 20 residues. The CDR3 bases are TGTGCCAGCAGTTTATCAGTTTGGGTTTTGGGGACAGGGGGAATCTACGAGCAGTACTTC. Residues: CASSLSVWVLGTGGIYEQYF.

CDR3 DNA sequence: TGCAGCGGGTTGGGGCGACCCGCGGGTGGTTACAATGAGCAGTTCTTC. Translated: CSGLGRPAGGYNEQFF. J is TRBJ2-1 and V is TRBV29-1; D could derive from TRBD1 or TRBD2 (5 bases each). This CDR3 spans 16 amino acids. The germline CDR1 and CDR2 sequences are SQVTM and ANQGSEA. Trimming took 7 bases from V and 4 from J, leaving 23 bases between them.

This clone was recorded once. The V call is TRBV2, the J call TRBJ2-1; D remains ambiguous. This CDR3 is 14 amino acids long. Germline CDR1 and CDR2: SNHLY and FYNNEI. Trimming removed 4 bases at V and 7 bases at J, with 14 bases between. The CDR3 region is CASSGGFNTNEQFF. The CDR3 region has the DNA TGTGCCAGCAGTGGAGGATTCAATACTAATGAGCAGTTCTTC.

V is TRBV9 and J is TRBJ1-4; TRBD1 matches 7 bases. Germline loops: CDR1 SGDLS, CDR2 YYNGEE. The CDR3 is made up of 15 amino acids. V shed 7 bases and J 3 bases; nucleotides not matched to a gene: 9. The DNA for the CDR3 is TGTGCCAGCGGCCGAACAGGGGAGGCTAATGAAAAACTGTTTTTT. The encoded protein is CASGRTGEANEKLFF.

The chain joins TRBV2 to TRBJ2-5; D gene unclear. V was cut by 2 bases and J by 5 bases, with 9 bases left in between. Germline assignment: CDR1 SNHLY and CDR2 FYNNEI. The CDR3 has 13 amino acids. DNA of the CDR3: TGTGCCAGCAGTGAATTGGGCTACGAGACCCAGTACTTC. It yields the protein CASSELGYETQYF.

This sequence joins TRBV27 and TRBJ2-7; D may be TRBD2 (7 bases). V was shortened by 5 bases and J by 6 bases, with 20 bases between the two germline ends. This CDR3 has 15 amino acids. CDR1 MNHEY and CDR2 SMNVEV come from the germline V gene (reference sequence). The DNA of the CDR3 is TGTGCCAGCAGTCGGGGGACGGGGGGCCTATCCGAGCAGTACTTC. This gives the protein CASSRGTGGLSEQYF.

V and J are TRBV28 and TRBJ2-3; D uncertain. The germline V gene has CDR1 MDHEN and CDR2 SYDVKM. This CDR3 comprises 13 residues. The V end was cut by 8 bases, the J end by 3 bases, with 12 bases between. CDR3 protein: CASHSLPTDTQYF. The CDR3 nucleotides read TGTGCCAGCCATTCCCTCCCAACAGATACGCAGTATTTT.

The chain carries TRBV18 and TRBJ1-4; a possible D gene is TRBD1 (6 bases). Deletions cut 5 bases from V and 4 bases from J, with 14 bases between. Germline V CDR1 and CDR2: KGHSH, LQKENI. This CDR3 contains 15 residues. The CDR3 DNA follows: TGTGCCAGCTCAACAAGGACAGCCCTTAATGAAAAACTGTTTTTT. Translated, it gives CASSTRTALNEKLFF.

The rearrangement joins TRBV11-2 to TRBJ2-7; 7 bases fit TRBD2. Germline-derived CDR1 and CDR2 are SGHAT and FQNNGV. This CDR3 has 14 amino acids. V lost 5 bases to trimming and J lost 7 bases; unmatched junction nucleotides: 11. For the CDR3, the DNA is TGTGCCAGCAGCAAACGACTAACTAGCGAGGAGCAGTACTTC. It codes for CASSKRLTSEEQYF.

The chain carries TRBV11-2 and TRBJ1-1; D not certain. This CDR3 has 12 residues. CDR1 is SGHAT, CDR2 FQNNGV, per germline. The V end was cut by 3 bases, the J end by 1 base, with 3 bases between. The CDR3, as DNA: TGTGCCAGCAGCTTTGCGAACACTGAAGCTTTCTTT. It encodes CASSFANTEAFF. Full variable domain (outside the CDR3, taken from reference TRBV11-2 and TRBJ1-1): EAGVAQSPRYKIIEKRQSVAFWCNPISGHATLYWYQQILGQGPKLLIQFQNNGVVDDSQLPKDRFSAERLKGVDSTLKIQPAKLEDSAVYLCASSFANTEAFFGQGTRLTVV.

The chain joins TRBV29-1 to TRBJ2-5; 8 positions match TRBD2. Germline lookup yields CDR1 SQVTM and CDR2 ANQGSEA. The ends lost 1 base at V and 4 bases at J; junction bases unmatched: 5. This CDR3 is built from 14 residues. In DNA, the CDR3 is TGCAGCGTTGAAGCCGGGAGGGGGGGAGAGACCCAGTACTTC. Its translation is CSVEAGRGGETQYF.

The chain uses TRBV18 and TRBJ2-7; 10 positions match TRBD2. From germline, CDR1 is KGHSH and CDR2 LQKENI. The CDR3 runs to 16 residues. V lost 3 bases to trimming and J lost 5 bases; unmatched junction nucleotides: 10. The CDR3, as DNA: TGTGCCAGCTCACCTCGTGCCACTAGCGGGAACCACGAGCAGTACTTC. It codes for CASSPRATSGNHEQYF.

The count of this clone is one. The chain recombines TRBV7-8 with TRBJ2-7; tentative D call: TRBD1 (6 bases). V dropped 1 base and J dropped 7 bases, with 23 bases sitting between them. CDR3 length equals 17 residues. Germline values: CDR1 SGHVS, CDR2 FQNEAQ. The CDR3 loop reads CASSLVRGVQGGPEQYF. The DNA for the CDR3 is TGTGCCAGCAGCTTAGTGAGAGGGGTCCAAGGGGGACCGGAGCAGTACTTC.

V and J are TRBV27 and TRBJ2-1; the match to TRBD2 covers 11 bases. Germline assignment: CDR1 MNHEY and CDR2 SMNVEV (reference sequence). The J segment lost 6 bases and the V segment lost 5 bases, leaving 6 bases of the junction unmatched. This CDR3 spans 15 amino acids. The CDR3 spells CASSRLAGIGNEQFF. Here the CDR3 DNA reads TGTGCCAGCAGTCGACTAGCGGGAATAGGCAATGAGCAGTTCTTC.

In its sample, this clone was seen once. CDR3 coding DNA: TGTGCCAGCAGCAGCGGGACATCCTATGGCTACACCTTC. This translates into CASSSGTSYGYTF. The rearrangement joins TRBV13 to TRBJ1-2; perhaps TRBD1 as D (6 bases). This CDR3 comprises 13 residues. Germline V gene sequence: CDR1 PRHDT, CDR2 FYEKMQ (reference sequence). Trimming shortened V by 5 bases and J by 4 bases, and 11 bases separated the two germline ends.

The V call is TRBV30, the J call TRBJ2-5; a possible D gene is TRBD2 (6 bases). The J call is in doubt because the DNA end fits TRBJ2-7 better. The length of the CDR3 is 14 residues. Looked up from germline, CDR1 is GTSNPN and CDR2 is SVGIG (reference sequence). CDR3 sequence: CAWSRAGLTYEQYF. Here the CDR3 DNA reads TGTGCCTGGAGTCGAGCGGGTCTAACCTACGAGCAGTACTTC.

This clone was seen once. The chain combines TRBV9 with TRBJ2-6, with 10 bases fitting TRBD2. The CDR3 contains 17 residues. Germline CDR1 reads SGDLS; CDR2 reads YYNGEE. V shed 4 bases, J shed 0 bases, and the junction held 4 bases outside the gene matches. The CDR3 DNA reads TGTGCCAGCAGCCCAGGACTAGCGGTCTCTGGGGCCAACGTCCTGACTTTC. This codes for CASSPGLAVSGANVLTF.

This clone was recorded only once. This chain joins TRBV6-1 and TRBJ1-1; D remains unclear. The CDR3 is made up of 13 amino acids. Trimming removed 6 bases from V and 0 bases from J, with 8 bases in between. Germline CDR1 MNHNS, CDR2 SASEGT. Written as DNA, the CDR3 is TGTGCCAGCAGCGACATAGTGAACACTGAAGCTTTCTTT. It specifies CASSDIVNTEAFF.